The 9 T cell receptor beta chains listed next were all sequenced from one sample in a study of a mutant IDH1 vaccine in newly diagnosed glioma. As for time point: week 23, last vaccination. Each dose delivered 300 ug of mutant IDH1 20-mer peptide subcutaneously with imiquimod. TCRdb keeps only in-frame clones here, not all; method: immunoSEQ multiplex PCR. This table holds approximately 60,000 clones, about 81% found once. The antigens these receptors bind are not known. This material consisted of PBMCs, taken from a glioma patient whose treatment included an IDH1 peptide vaccine. The receptors derive from a woman aged 40 to 50 with glioma. Some clones in this sample may be carry-over from other donors' samples.

This chain connects TRBV18 to TRBJ2-7, with D perhaps TRBD1 or TRBD2 (5 bases each). The CDR3 has 17 amino acids. The germline V gene encodes CDR1 KGHSH and CDR2 LQKENI. The ends were cut back, 3 bases at V and 4 bases at J, with 22 bases in the middle. The CDR3 sequence: CASSPLPRGAYNYEQYF. CDR3 coding DNA: TGTGCCAGCTCACCTCTTCCCCGAGGGGCGTACAATTACGAGCAGTACTTC.

The rearrangement links TRBV5-1 to TRBJ1-5, with no clear D. CDR1 and CDR2 (germline): SGHRS, YFSETQ. The germline V and J ends were trimmed by 2 bases and 5 bases, with 11 bases remaining between them. This CDR3 is 14 amino acids long. CDR3 in amino acids: CASSLGSGDQPQHF. Written as DNA, the CDR3 is TGCGCCAGCAGCTTAGGCAGCGGAGATCAGCCCCAGCATTTT.

The chain carries TRBV7-9 and TRBJ2-5; D is unclear. Looked up from germline, CDR1 is SEHNR and CDR2 is FQNEAQ (reference sequence). V was cut by 5 bases and J by 5 bases, with 15 bases left in between. This CDR3 spans 14 amino acids. The CDR3 DNA reads TGTGCCAGCAGCCCCCTCTGGGTCGCCGAGACCCAGTACTTC. It specifies CASSPLWVAETQYF.

The V call is TRBV5-4, the J call TRBJ1-2, with 8 bases lining up with TRBD1. The ends lost 4 bases at V and 6 bases at J; junction bases unmatched: 5. There are 13 residues in the CDR3. Germline CDR1 reads SGHNT; CDR2 reads YYREEE (reference sequence). The CDR3 nucleotides read TGTGCCAGCAGCCTAGGGACAGGAAATGGCTACACCTTC. Its translation: CASSLGTGNGYTF.

The J gene is TRBJ2-1, the V gene TRBV7-2, with TRBD1 matching over 12 bases. The germline V gene has CDR1 SGHTA and CDR2 FQGNSA. Losses at the gene ends were 2 bases for V and 9 bases for J; bases not matched to a gene: 5. CDR3 size: 15 residues. CDR3 bases: TGTGCCAGCAGCTTAACCGGGACAGGGGGCACTGAGCAGTTCTTC. Amino acids: CASSLTGTGGTEQFF. Full variable domain (missing parts from reference TRBV7-2 and TRBJ2-1): GAGVSQSPSNKVTEKGKDVELRCDPISGHTALYWYRQSLGQGLEFLIYFQGNSAPDKSGLPSDRFSAERTGGSVSTLTIQRTQQEDSAVYLCASSLTGTGGTEQFFGPGTRLTVL.

The rearrangement uses TRBV7-2 and TRBJ2-5; D is perhaps TRBD2 (5 bases). There are 16 residues in the CDR3. Germline V gene sequence: CDR1 SGHTA, CDR2 FQGNSA. V was clipped by 2 bases and J by 5 bases, with 18 bases between them. The CDR3 here is CASSLLWYGVGETQYF. Here the CDR3 DNA reads TGTGCCAGCAGCTTACTCTGGTACGGGGTTGGTGAGACCCAGTACTTC.

The chain combines TRBV15 with TRBJ1-1, with D maybe TRBD1 (6 bases). Trimming pared 3 bases from V and 4 bases from J, leaving 15 bases between. CDR3 length: 15 amino acids. Germline CDR1 and CDR2: LNHNV and YYDKDF (reference sequence). The CDR3 DNA sequence: TGTGCCACCAGCAGCCCGACAGGAAGGATCACTGAAGCTTTCTTT. Amino acids: CATSSPTGRITEAFF.

The chain couples TRBV15 to TRBJ2-5; 8 bases map to TRBD2. In germline, CDR1 is LNHNV, CDR2 YYDKDF (reference sequence). The CDR3 contains 21 residues. Germline trimming cut 4 bases from V and 1 base from J; bases unmatched to any gene: 23. CDR3 loop: CATSKSNLLEAGETPQETQYF. The CDR3 nucleotides are TGTGCCACCAGCAAATCAAATCTCCTCGAAGCGGGGGAGACTCCCCAAGAGACCCAGTACTTC.

The V call is TRBV6-5, the J call TRBJ2-5, with a tentative D call TRBD2 (6 bases). The CDR3 has 14 amino acids. V was shortened by 7 bases and J by 5 bases, with 17 bases between the two germline ends. Germline CDR1 reads MNHEY; CDR2 reads SVGAGI. As DNA, the CDR3 is TGTGCCAGCACCCCCCCAACTGGGGGGGAGACCCAGTACTTC. It specifies CASTPPTGGETQYF.